This TCR beta chain was identified in a study of CD8 T cells in ankylosing spondylitis. The study, taken as a whole, reports: Clones linked to disease were reported to show significant enrichment in matched ankylosing spondylitis synovial fluid. Characteristic of ankylosing spondylitis blood, it appeared, was a TCR beta motif comprising several highly homologous variants. Disease-linked clones proved CD8+ and comparatively uncommon in peripheral blood.

A quantitative 5'-RACE method, one with molecular barcodes, was used to make TCR beta libraries. TCRdb re-derived calls from the 5' RACE reads in MiXCR, one entry per CDR3 protein. This table has hundreds of thousands of distinct CDR3 sequences, approximately 24% appearing once. This clonotype was counted ten times or more. Its antigen remains unidentified. Trimming shortened V by 0 bases and J by 0 bases, and 11 bases separated the two germline ends. The germline gives CDR1 LGHNA, CDR2 YNFKEQ. The CDR3 length is 16 residues. The sequenced sample was blood, either unsorted or a sorted T cell fraction (not recorded which). This receptor was identified in a male donor with ankylosing spondylitis or in good health (not recorded which). The rearrangement joins TRBV4-2 to TRBJ1-1; D possibly corresponds to TRBD1 (5 bases). Here the CDR3 reads CASSQDLQVMNTEAFF. The DNA of the CDR3 is TGTGCCAGCAGCCAAGATTTACAGGTTATGAACACTGAAGCTTTCTTT.